Listed below are T cell receptor beta chains from one sample, sequenced in a study of cytomegalovirus exposure and HLA in healthy donors. Sequencing used immunoSEQ multiplex PCR; TCRdb keeps in-frame clones, though not all of them. The sample contains roughly 100,000 clones, about 70% of which appear only once. Sequencing was done on a sample of PBMCs. Every receptor here comes from a woman between 40 and 55 years old in good health and CMV-seronegative. The CDR3 runs from the conserved cysteine through the conserved F or W. A D gene is named only where the DNA matches it firmly. Clone size, where shown, is once, few, many, or a class for clones that have expanded.

clone size: NA; V gene: TRBV18; D gene: TRBD1; J gene: TRBJ2-7; CDR3 protein: CASSPAIPGTGGGEQYF; CDR3 DNA: TGTGCCAGCTCACCAGCGATACCCGGGACAGGGGGTGGAGAGCAGTACTTC
clone size: NA; V gene: TRBV5-1; D gene: TRBD2; J gene: TRBJ2-2; CDR3 protein: CASSLFLAGGTGELFF; CDR3 DNA: TGCGCCAGCAGCTTGTTTCTAGCGGGGGGCACCGGGGAGCTGTTTTTT
clone size: NA; V gene: TRBV6-5; D gene: NA; J gene: TRBJ2-7; CDR3 protein: CASSGRYEQYF; CDR3 DNA: TGTGCCAGCAGTGGCCGTTACGAGCAGTACTTC
clone size: few; V gene: TRBV6-5; D gene: TRBD2; J gene: TRBJ2-2; CDR3 protein: CARQGQREHGELFF; CDR3 DNA: TGTGCCAGACAGGGTCAGCGGGAGCACGGGGAGCTGTTTTTT
clone size: NA; V gene: TRBV29-1; D gene: NA; J gene: TRBJ2-1; CDR3 protein: CSVDLAGFDNEQFF; CDR3 DNA: TGCAGCGTTGATTTGGCGGGTTTCGACAATGAGCAGTTCTTC
clone size: once; V gene: TRBV7-4; D gene: NA; J gene: TRBJ1-3; CDR3 protein: CATGPSGVFCGVSGNTIYF; CDR3 DNA: TGTGCCACCGGGCCTTCAGGGGTATTTTGTGGGGTCTCTGGAAACACCATATATTTT
clone size: NA; V gene: TRBV28; D gene: TRBD2; J gene: TRBJ2-7; CDR3 protein: CASSLIGRLASYEQYF; CDR3 DNA: TGTGCCAGCAGTTTAATAGGGAGACTAGCATCCTACGAGCAGTACTTC
clone size: few; V gene: TRBV7-8; D gene: TRBD1; J gene: TRBJ1-2; CDR3 protein: CASSAKTGADGYTF; CDR3 DNA: TGTGCCAGCAGCGCTAAGACAGGGGCGGACGGCTACACCTTC
clone size: NA; V gene: TRBV7-2; D gene: NA; J gene: TRBJ2-2; CDR3 protein: CASSPVRELFF; CDR3 DNA: TGTGCCAGCAGCCCAGTGAGGGAGCTGTTTTTT
clone size: NA; V gene: TRBV21-1; D gene: NA; J gene: TRBJ1-3; CDR3 protein: CASSKERGPGNTIYF; CDR3 DNA: TGTGCCAGCAGCAAAGAAAGGGGGCCGGGAAACACCATATATTTT
clone size: NA; V gene: TRBV10-1; D gene: TRBD2; J gene: TRBJ2-3; CDR3 protein: CASSESLAGAELFTDTQYF; CDR3 DNA: TGCGCCAGCAGTGAGTCTTTAGCGGGAGCGGAACTATTCACAGATACGCAGTATTTT
clone size: few; V gene: TRBV29-1; D gene: NA; J gene: TRBJ1-5; CDR3 protein: CSVRSGLHQPQHF; CDR3 DNA: TGCAGCGTTCGGTCAGGCCTTCATCAGCCCCAGCATTTT
clone size: NA; V gene: TRBV5-8; D gene: TRBD1; J gene: TRBJ2-5; CDR3 protein: CASSPFRDRGEETQYF; CDR3 DNA: TGTGCCAGCAGCCCGTTCCGGGACAGGGGTGAAGAGACCCAGTACTTC
clone size: few; V gene: TRBV6-1; D gene: TRBD1; J gene: TRBJ1-2; CDR3 protein: CATRQGLNYGYTF; CDR3 DNA: TGTGCCACCCGACAGGGGCTTAACTATGGCTACACCTTC
clone size: NA; V gene: TRBV12-5; D gene: TRBD1; J gene: TRBJ1-2; CDR3 protein: CASGSQGIYGYTF; CDR3 DNA: TGTGCTAGTGGTTCACAGGGGATCTATGGCTACACCTTC
clone size: NA; V gene: TRBV23-1; D gene: NA; J gene: TRBJ1-5; CDR3 protein: CASSQSRQMPQHF; CDR3 DNA: TGCGCCAGCAGTCAATCGCGGCAGATGCCCCAGCATTTT
clone size: NA; V gene: TRBV6-1; D gene: NA; J gene: TRBJ2-4; CDR3 protein: CASSEWAGGSKNIQYF; CDR3 DNA: TGTGCCAGCAGTGAATGGGCCGGGGGATCAAAAAACATTCAGTACTTC
clone size: NA; V gene: TRBV6-5; D gene: TRBD2; J gene: TRBJ2-5; CDR3 protein: CASSVLAGGETQYF; CDR3 DNA: TGTGCCAGCAGTGTTCTAGCGGGCGGGGAGACCCAGTACTTC
clone size: NA; V gene: TRBV30; D gene: TRBD1; J gene: TRBJ1-6; CDR3 protein: CAWSVLGQDNSPLHF; CDR3 DNA: TGTGCCTGGAGTGTTTTGGGACAGGATAATTCACCCCTCCACTTT
clone size: few; V gene: TRBV29-1; D gene: NA; J gene: TRBJ1-2; CDR3 protein: CSVDEERGYTF; CDR3 DNA: TGCAGCGTTGATGAGGAGAGGGGCTACACCTTC
clone size: NA; V gene: TRBV6-1; D gene: NA; J gene: TRBJ2-7; CDR3 protein: CASRLRDSTYEQYF; CDR3 DNA: TGTGCCAGCAGGCTCCGGGACTCCACCTACGAGCAGTACTTC
clone size: NA; V gene: TRBV12-5; D gene: NA; J gene: TRBJ2-7; CDR3 protein: CASGPAGLIYEQYF; CDR3 DNA: TGTGCTAGTGGCCCCGCCGGACTAATCTACGAGCAGTACTTC
clone size: NA; V gene: TRBV13; D gene: TRBD1; J gene: TRBJ1-2; CDR3 protein: CASSPTGAALSSYTF; CDR3 DNA: TGTGCCAGCAGCCCCACAGGGGCCGCTCTCTCCAGCTACACCTTC
clone size: NA; V gene: TRBV27; D gene: TRBD1; J gene: TRBJ1-2; CDR3 protein: CASRLGTGGSYGYTF; CDR3 DNA: TGTGCCAGCAGGTTAGGGACAGGGGGCAGTTATGGCTACACCTTC
clone size: few; V gene: TRBV7-6; D gene: TRBD2; J gene: TRBJ2-5; CDR3 protein: CASSLTSGIETQYF; CDR3 DNA: TGTGCCAGCAGCTTGACTAGCGGGATTGAGACCCAGTACTTC
clone size: NA; V gene: TRBV5-6; D gene: NA; J gene: TRBJ2-3; CDR3 protein: CASSLAPGTEPVDTQYF; CDR3 DNA: TGTGCCAGCAGCTTGGCCCCCGGGACTGAGCCAGTAGATACGCAGTATTTT
clone size: NA; V gene: TRBV27; D gene: NA; J gene: TRBJ1-1; CDR3 protein: CASSFTGNTEAFF; CDR3 DNA: TGTGCCAGCAGTTTTACGGGGAACACTGAAGCTTTCTTT
clone size: few; V gene: TRBV9; D gene: NA; J gene: TRBJ2-4; CDR3 protein: CASSPSRLAKNIQYF; CDR3 DNA: TGTGCCAGCAGCCCTAGTAGGCTAGCCAAAAACATTCAGTACTTC
clone size: NA; V gene: TRBV4-3; D gene: TRBD2; J gene: TRBJ2-3; CDR3 protein: CASSQSTSEAGGADTQYF; CDR3 DNA: TGCGCCAGCAGCCAATCGACATCCGAAGCGGGGGGGGCAGATACGCAGTATTTT
clone size: once; V gene: TRBV10-1; D gene: NA; J gene: TRBJ2-7; CDR3 protein: CASSGFAAYEQYF; CDR3 DNA: TGCGCCAGCAGTGGATTTGCGGCCTACGAGCAGTACTTC
clone size: NA; V gene: TRBV30; D gene: NA; J gene: TRBJ1-2; CDR3 protein: CAQTVSNYGYTF; CDR3 DNA: TGTGCCCAGACAGTTTCTAACTATGGCTACACCTTC
clone size: NA; V gene: TRBV6-5; D gene: NA; J gene: TRBJ2-2; CDR3 protein: CASSSPRTGRAGELFF; CDR3 DNA: TGTGCCAGCAGTTCACCGCGGACAGGGAGGGCCGGGGAGCTGTTTTTT
clone size: NA; V gene: TRBV30; D gene: NA; J gene: TRBJ2-7; CDR3 protein: CAWSVSEVLYEQYF; CDR3 DNA: TGTGCCTGGAGTGTATCAGAGGTTCTCTACGAGCAGTACTTC
clone size: NA; V gene: TRBV11-2; D gene: TRBD2; J gene: TRBJ2-1; CDR3 protein: CASSSGLANEQFF; CDR3 DNA: TGTGCCAGCAGCTCTGGACTAGCCAATGAGCAGTTCTTC
clone size: NA; V gene: TRBV7-9; D gene: NA; J gene: TRBJ2-7; CDR3 protein: CSSSLAELPYEQYF; CDR3 DNA: TGTTCCAGCAGCTTAGCAGAGCTTCCCTACGAGCAGTACTTC
clone size: NA; V gene: TRBV13; D gene: NA; J gene: TRBJ2-7; CDR3 protein: CASSLDTAKDYEQYF; CDR3 DNA: TGTGCCAGCAGCTTAGACACAGCAAAGGACTACGAGCAGTACTTC
clone size: few; V gene: TRBV7-9; D gene: NA; J gene: TRBJ1-2; CDR3 protein: CSSSLPGYGYTF; CDR3 DNA: TGTTCCAGCAGCTTGCCGGGTTATGGCTACACCTTC
clone size: NA; V gene: TRBV21-1; D gene: NA; J gene: TRBJ1-5; CDR3 protein: CASSKALFMTGDDQPQHF; CDR3 DNA: TGTGCCAGCAGCAAAGCGCTTTTCATGACAGGGGACGATCAGCCCCAGCATTTT
clone size: few; V gene: TRBV29-1; D gene: TRBD1; J gene: TRBJ1-2; CDR3 protein: CSVAGPGQEAYGYTF; CDR3 DNA: TGCAGCGTTGCGGGACCGGGACAGGAGGCCTATGGCTACACCTTC
clone size: NA; V gene: TRBV29-1; D gene: TRBD1; J gene: TRBJ2-5; CDR3 protein: CSVQTGGSETQYF; CDR3 DNA: TGCAGCGTTCAGACAGGGGGCAGCGAGACCCAGTACTTC
clone size: NA; V gene: TRBV30; D gene: TRBD1; J gene: TRBJ1-5; CDR3 protein: CAWSDRVGQPQHF; CDR3 DNA: TGTGCCTGGAGCGACAGGGTGGGTCAGCCCCAGCATTTT
clone size: NA; V gene: TRBV11-2; D gene: NA; J gene: TRBJ2-1; CDR3 protein: CASSLDGRASRFNEQFF; CDR3 DNA: TGTGCCAGCAGCTTAGATGGGCGGGCTAGCCGGTTCAATGAGCAGTTCTTC
clone size: NA; V gene: TRBV11-2; D gene: TRBD1; J gene: TRBJ2-2; CDR3 protein: CASTGDRTNTGELFF; CDR3 DNA: TGTGCCAGCACCGGGGACAGAACGAACACCGGGGAGCTGTTTTTT
clone size: NA; V gene: TRBV19; D gene: TRBD1; J gene: TRBJ2-7; CDR3 protein: CASSSGQAYSYEQYF; CDR3 DNA: TGTGCCAGTAGCTCGGGACAGGCTTACTCCTACGAGCAGTACTTC
clone size: NA; V gene: TRBV5-8; D gene: NA; J gene: TRBJ2-4; CDR3 protein: CASSPVDSKNIQYF; CDR3 DNA: TGTGCCAGCAGCCCTGTGGACAGCAAAAACATTCAGTACTTC
clone size: few; V gene: TRBV15; D gene: TRBD1; J gene: TRBJ1-5; CDR3 protein: CATSRGTEEGTGPYSNQPQHF; CDR3 DNA: TGTGCCACCAGCAGAGGCACTGAGGAAGGGACAGGACCCTATAGCAATCAGCCCCAGCATTTT
clone size: NA; V gene: TRBV7-2; D gene: NA; J gene: TRBJ2-3; CDR3 protein: CASSPAYSTDTQYF; CDR3 DNA: TGTGCCAGCAGCCCCGCCTACAGCACAGATACGCAGTATTTT
clone size: NA; V gene: TRBV7-9; D gene: TRBD1; J gene: TRBJ1-3; CDR3 protein: CASSLQTGAGNTIYF; CDR3 DNA: TGTGCCAGCAGCTTACAGACAGGGGCGGGAAACACCATATATTTT
clone size: few; V gene: TRBV7-6; D gene: NA; J gene: TRBJ2-1; CDR3 protein: CASSLAASNEQFF; CDR3 DNA: TGTGCCAGCAGCTTAGCGGCTAGCAATGAGCAGTTCTTC
clone size: NA; V gene: TRBV2; D gene: NA; J gene: TRBJ2-7; CDR3 protein: CASSEWATLEQYF; CDR3 DNA: TGTGCCAGCAGTGAATGGGCCACCCTCGAGCAGTACTTC
clone size: NA; V gene: TRBV18; D gene: NA; J gene: TRBJ1-6; CDR3 protein: CASSPQGYWSSYNSPLHF; CDR3 DNA: TGTGCCAGCTCACCCCAGGGGTATTGGAGTTCCTATAATTCACCCCTCCACTTT
clone size: NA; V gene: TRBV9; D gene: NA; J gene: TRBJ2-7; CDR3 protein: CASSVGGSLYEQYF; CDR3 DNA: TGTGCCAGCAGCGTGGGGGGTTCCCTTTACGAGCAGTACTTC